The rows below give T cell receptor beta chains drawn from one sample of a study of blood T cell repertoires in COVID-19. Generated by immunoSEQ multiplex PCR, the TCRdb table keeps only in-frame clones and is missing some. The repertoire has roughly 110,000 clones, approximately 83% of them found once; the top ten carry about 0.8%. What was sequenced was peripheral blood. The receptor set was obtained from a woman between 65 and 79 years old with acute or convalescent COVID-19. Both conserved end residues are part of each CDR3. Fields, in order: D gene, clone size, V gene, J gene, CDR3 DNA, CDR3 protein. D genes are given only for firm matches. Where a row states a size, it is once, few, many or the class of an expanded clone; other rows omit it.

>NA|NA|TRBV6-5|TRBJ1-4
TGTGCCAGCAGCGGAGGGGTGGGGACTAATGAAAAACTGTTTTTT
CASSGGVGTNEKLFF
>TRBD2|NA|TRBV3-1/TRBV3-2|TRBJ2-3
TGTGCCAGCAGCCTCGACAGGACTAGCGGGGGGAAGCAGTATTTT
CASSLDRTSGGKQYF
>TRBD2|NA|TRBV5-5|TRBJ2-3
TGTGCCAGCAGCTTGGACCTAGCGGGGATAGATACGCAGTATTTT
CASSLDLAGIDTQYF
>NA|NA|TRBV27|TRBJ1-5
TGTGCCAGCGGACAGTTTTACAGGGTGGACCTGGGGACCCCTCTCCCCCAGCATTTT
CASGQFYRVDLGTPLPQHF
>NA|NA|TRBV7-3|TRBJ2-1
TGTGCCAGCAGCTCCCCAGGGGCCTCTAGCTCCTACAATGAGCAGTTCTTC
CASSSPGASSSYNEQFF
>TRBD1|few|TRBV12-5|TRBJ1-2
TGTGCTAGTGGTGTTCCAGGGACAGGGAATGGCTACACCTTC
CASGVPGTGNGYTF
>NA|NA|TRBV12-3/TRBV12-4|TRBJ2-1
TGTGCCAGCAGTTTATGGCAGGGGAATGAGCAGTTCTTC
CASSLWQGNEQFF
>NA|NA|TRBV7-3|TRBJ1-2
TGTGCCAGCAGCCATGGGGAGGGAGGACGGGGATATGGCTACACCTTC
CASSHGEGGRGYGYTF
>TRBD1|few|TRBV6-4|TRBJ1-5
TGTGCCAGCAGTGACACTTACGACAGGGGTAGCAATCAGCCCCAGCATTTT
CASSDTYDRGSNQPQHF
>NA|NA|TRBV5-1|TRBJ2-4
TGCGCCAGCAGCTTGGACCCGACAGGCCTACGAGGGGCCAAAAACATTCAGTACTTC
CASSLDPTGLRGAKNIQYF
>NA|NA|TRBV3-1/TRBV3-2|TRBJ1-6
TGTGCCAGCAGCCAAGATGTCCGGGGGGCCCTCCACTTT
CASSQDVRGALHF
>NA|NA|TRBV2|TRBJ1-1
TGTGCCAGCGGGTACACACGGTACAGGGATGCTTTCTTT
CASGYTRYRDAFF
>NA|NA|TRBV6-5|TRBJ2-3
TGTGCCAGCGGCAGGGGAGGGGCTAGCACAGATACGCAGTATTTT
CASGRGGASTDTQYF
>NA|NA|TRBV25-1|TRBJ1-6
TGTGCCAGCACCGAGGGGGTGAGCTCCTATAATTCACCCCTCCACTTT
CASTEGVSSYNSPLHF
>NA|NA|TRBV5-6|TRBJ2-6
TGTGCCAGCAGCTTTCGAGGGCTCGGGGCCAACGTCCTGACTTTC
CASSFRGLGANVLTF
>TRBD1|NA|TRBV19|TRBJ1-5
TGTGCCAGTAGTTCGGGACAGGGAGGCAATCAGCCCCAGCATTTT
CASSSGQGGNQPQHF
>NA|NA|TRBV4-1|TRBJ2-3
TGCGCCAGCAGCCAAGATCCCCACAGCCATACGCAGTATTTT
CASSQDPHSHTQYF
>NA|NA|TRBV18|TRBJ1-6
TGTGCCAGCTCACCACCGAGGACACGAAATTCACCCCTCCACTTT
CASSPPRTRNSPLHF
>NA|NA|TRBV3-1/TRBV3-2|TRBJ1-1
TGTGCCAGCAGCCAAGCGGACAGGAACACTGAAGCTTTCTTT
CASSQADRNTEAFF
>TRBD2|NA|TRBV6-5|TRBJ2-1
TGTGCCAGCAGAATGGGACTAGCGGGCAATGAGCAGTTCTTC
CASRMGLAGNEQFF
>NA|once|TRBV2|TRBJ2-3
TGTGCCAGGGCCCTCTTAGATACGCAGTATTTT
CARALLDTQYF
>NA|once|TRBV7-9|TRBJ1-1
TGTGCCAGCAGCTCCGGAAAGGGGTCATTGACTGAAGCTTTCTTT
CASSSGKGSLTEAFF
>TRBD2|NA|TRBV7-8|TRBJ2-1
TGTGCCAGCAGCCACGGGACTAGCCGGCGGTACAATGAGCAGTTCTTC
CASSHGTSRRYNEQFF
>TRBD2|NA|TRBV10-3|TRBJ2-2
TGTGCCACCCAAGGACTAGCGGGAGGTTCCGGGGAGCTGTTTTTT
CATQGLAGGSGELFF
>TRBD1|NA|TRBV5-1|TRBJ2-7
TGCGCCAGCAGCTTCGACAGGGGAGCCTACGAGCAGTACTTC
CASSFDRGAYEQYF
>TRBD1|NA|TRBV5-4|TRBJ1-4
TGTGCCAGCAGCCCGGGACAGCCTAAGAATGAAAAACTGTTTTTT
CASSPGQPKNEKLFF
>NA|once|TRBV3-1/TRBV3-2|TRBJ2-1
TGTGCCAGCAGCTTCTTATCGAATGAGCAGTTCTTC
CASSFLSNEQFF
>NA|few|TRBV28|TRBJ1-6
TGTGCCAGCACCGACCCTTCGGGTTATAATTCACCCCTCCACTTT
CASTDPSGYNSPLHF
>NA|NA|TRBV5-1|TRBJ1-1
TGCGCCAGCAGCTTCGACACAAACACTGAAGCTTTCTTT
CASSFDTNTEAFF